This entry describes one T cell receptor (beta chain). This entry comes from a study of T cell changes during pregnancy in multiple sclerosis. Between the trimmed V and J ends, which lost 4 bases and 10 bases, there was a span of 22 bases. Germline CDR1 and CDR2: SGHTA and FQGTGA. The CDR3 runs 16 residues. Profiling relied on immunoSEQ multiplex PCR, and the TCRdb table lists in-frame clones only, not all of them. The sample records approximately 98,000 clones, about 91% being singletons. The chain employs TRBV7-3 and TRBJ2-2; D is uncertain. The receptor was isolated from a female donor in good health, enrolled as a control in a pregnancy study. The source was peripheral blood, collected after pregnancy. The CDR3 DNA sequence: TGTGCCAGCAGCTCACTGGGCCTCCTACCCCTCCCGGAGCTGTTTTTT. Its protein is CASSSLGLLPLPELFF.